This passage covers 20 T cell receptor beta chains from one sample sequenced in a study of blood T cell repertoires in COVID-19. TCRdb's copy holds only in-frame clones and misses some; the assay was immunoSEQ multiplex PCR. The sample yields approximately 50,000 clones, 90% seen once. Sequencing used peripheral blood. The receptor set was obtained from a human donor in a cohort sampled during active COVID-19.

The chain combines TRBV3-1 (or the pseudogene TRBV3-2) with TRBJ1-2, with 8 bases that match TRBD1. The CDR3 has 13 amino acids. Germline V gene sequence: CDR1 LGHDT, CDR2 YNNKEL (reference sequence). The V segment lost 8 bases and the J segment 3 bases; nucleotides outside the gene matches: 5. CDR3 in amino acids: CASGRGRDYGYTF. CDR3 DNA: TGTGCCAGCGGCAGGGGGCGCGACTATGGCTACACCTTC.

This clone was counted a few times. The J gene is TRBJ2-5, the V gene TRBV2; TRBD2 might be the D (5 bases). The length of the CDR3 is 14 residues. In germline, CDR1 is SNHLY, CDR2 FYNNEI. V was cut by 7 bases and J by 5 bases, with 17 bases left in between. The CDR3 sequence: CASTERRIGETQYF. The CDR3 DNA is TGTGCCAGCACCGAGCGGAGGATCGGGGAGACCCAGTACTTC.

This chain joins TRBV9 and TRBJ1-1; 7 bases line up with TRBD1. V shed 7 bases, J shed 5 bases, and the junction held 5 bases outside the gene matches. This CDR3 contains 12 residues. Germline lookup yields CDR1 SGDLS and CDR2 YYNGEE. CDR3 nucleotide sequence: TGTGCCAGCGGGGACAGACCTACTGAAGCTTTCTTT. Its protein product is CASGDRPTEAFF.

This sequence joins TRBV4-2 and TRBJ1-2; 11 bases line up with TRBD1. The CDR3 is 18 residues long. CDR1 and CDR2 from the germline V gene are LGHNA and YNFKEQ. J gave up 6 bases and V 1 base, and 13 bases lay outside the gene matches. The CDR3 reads CASSQVQLGQGAKHGYTF. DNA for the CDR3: TGTGCCAGCAGCCAAGTTCAGTTAGGACAGGGGGCCAAACATGGCTACACCTTC.

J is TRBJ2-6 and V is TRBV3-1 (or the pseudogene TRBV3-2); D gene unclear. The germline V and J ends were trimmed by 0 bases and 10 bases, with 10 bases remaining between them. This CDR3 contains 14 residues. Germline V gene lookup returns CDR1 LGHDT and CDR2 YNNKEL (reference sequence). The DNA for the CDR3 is TGTGCCAGCAGCCAAGACAGTCGGAGAAACGTCCTGACTTTC. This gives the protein CASSQDSRRNVLTF.

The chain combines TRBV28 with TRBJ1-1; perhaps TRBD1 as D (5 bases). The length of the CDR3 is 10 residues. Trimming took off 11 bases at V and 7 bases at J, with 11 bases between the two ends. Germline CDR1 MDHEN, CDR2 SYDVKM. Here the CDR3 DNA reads TGTGCCTGCCAGGGCTTTGAAGCTTTCTTT. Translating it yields CACQGFEAFF.

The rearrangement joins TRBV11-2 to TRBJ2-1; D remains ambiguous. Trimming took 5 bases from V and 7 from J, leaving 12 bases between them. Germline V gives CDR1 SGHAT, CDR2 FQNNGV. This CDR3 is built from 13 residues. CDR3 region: CASSPQLGNEQFF. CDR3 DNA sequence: TGTGCCAGCAGCCCCCAGCTCGGGAATGAGCAGTTCTTC.

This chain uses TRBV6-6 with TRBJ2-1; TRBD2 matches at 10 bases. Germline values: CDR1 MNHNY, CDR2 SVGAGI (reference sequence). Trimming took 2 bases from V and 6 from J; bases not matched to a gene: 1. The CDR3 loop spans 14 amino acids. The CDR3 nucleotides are TGTGCCAGCAGTTACAGCGGGAGGGGCAATGAGCAGTTCTTC. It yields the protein CASSYSGRGNEQFF.

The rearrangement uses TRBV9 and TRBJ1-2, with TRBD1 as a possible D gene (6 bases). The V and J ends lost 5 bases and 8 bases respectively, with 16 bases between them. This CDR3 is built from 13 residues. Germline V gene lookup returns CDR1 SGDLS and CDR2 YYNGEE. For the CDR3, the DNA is TGTGCCAGCAGTCCTAACAGGGTAGGAGGCTACACCTTC. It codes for CASSPNRVGGYTF.

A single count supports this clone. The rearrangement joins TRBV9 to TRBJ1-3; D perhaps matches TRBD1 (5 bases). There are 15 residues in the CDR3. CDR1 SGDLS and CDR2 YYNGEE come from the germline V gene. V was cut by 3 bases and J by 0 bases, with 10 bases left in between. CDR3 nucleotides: TGTGCCAGCAGCGGCAGGGATCTCTCTGGAAACACCATATATTTT. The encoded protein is CASSGRDLSGNTIYF. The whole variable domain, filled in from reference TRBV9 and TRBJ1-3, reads DSGVTQTPKHLITATGQRVTLRCSPRSGDLSVYWYQQSLDQGLQFLIQYYNGEERAKGNILERFSAQQFPDLHSELNLSSLELGDSALYFCASSGRDLSGNTIYFGEGSWLTVV.

The CDR3 loop is CASSYFFGRNTGELFF. DNA of the CDR3: TGTGCCAGCAGTTATTTTTTCGGGAGGAACACCGGGGAGCTGTTTTTT. The rearrangement links TRBV6-5 to TRBJ2-2; TRBD2 is a possible D gene (6 bases). V dropped 3 bases and J dropped 1 base, with 12 bases sitting between them. Germline CDR1 and CDR2: MNHEY and SVGAGI. The CDR3 runs to 16 residues.

This CDR3 is CASSLNRESGSEKLFF. In DNA form, the CDR3 reads TGTGCCAGCTCACTTAACAGGGAGAGTGGAAGTGAAAAACTGTTTTTT. The chain carries TRBV18 and TRBJ1-4, with a possible D match to TRBD1 (6 bases). V lost 4 bases and J lost 7, with 19 bases in between. Germline loops: CDR1 KGHSH, CDR2 LQKENI. This CDR3 spans 16 amino acids.

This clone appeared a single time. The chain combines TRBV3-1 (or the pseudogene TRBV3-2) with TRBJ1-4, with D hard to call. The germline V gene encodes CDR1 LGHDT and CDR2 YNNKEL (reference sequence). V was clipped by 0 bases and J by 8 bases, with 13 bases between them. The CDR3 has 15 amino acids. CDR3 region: CASSQDENRIEKLFF. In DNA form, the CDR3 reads TGTGCCAGCAGCCAAGATGAGAACCGTATAGAAAAACTGTTTTTT.

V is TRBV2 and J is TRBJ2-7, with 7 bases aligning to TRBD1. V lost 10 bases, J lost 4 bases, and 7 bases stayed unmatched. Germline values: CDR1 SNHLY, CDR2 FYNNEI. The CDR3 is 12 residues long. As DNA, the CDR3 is TGTGCCACCAGACAGGGATCGTACGAGCAGTACGTC. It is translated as CATRQGSYEQYV.

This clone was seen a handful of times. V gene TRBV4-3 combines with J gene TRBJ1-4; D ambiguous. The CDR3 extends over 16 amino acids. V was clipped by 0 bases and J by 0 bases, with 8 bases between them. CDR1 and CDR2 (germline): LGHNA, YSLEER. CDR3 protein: CASSQDSATTNEKLFF. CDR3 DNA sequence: TGCGCCAGCAGCCAAGATAGTGCAACAACTAATGAAAAACTGTTTTTT.

The CDR3 region is CASSRGGVVQETQYF. The CDR3 DNA reads as TGTGCCAGCAGTAGAGGGGGGGTAGTACAAGAGACCCAGTACTTC. V and J are TRBV5-4 and TRBJ2-5; possibly TRBD2 for D (7 bases). Per germline, CDR1 SGHNT and CDR2 YYREEE (reference sequence). This CDR3 has 15 amino acids. Trimming stripped 5 bases from V and 2 bases from J, with 16 bases between.

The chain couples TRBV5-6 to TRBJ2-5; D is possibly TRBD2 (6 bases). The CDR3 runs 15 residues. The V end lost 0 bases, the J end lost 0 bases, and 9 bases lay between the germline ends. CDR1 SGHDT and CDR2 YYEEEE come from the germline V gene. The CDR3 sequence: CASSLVGGNQETQYF. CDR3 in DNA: TGTGCCAGCAGCTTGGTGGGCGGGAACCAAGAGACCCAGTACTTC.

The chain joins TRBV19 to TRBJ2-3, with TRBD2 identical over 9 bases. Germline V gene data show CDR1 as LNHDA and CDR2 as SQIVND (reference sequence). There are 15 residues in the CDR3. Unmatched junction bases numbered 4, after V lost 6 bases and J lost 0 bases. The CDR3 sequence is CASRHTSGSTDTQYF. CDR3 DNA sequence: TGTGCCAGTAGGCACACTAGCGGGAGCACAGATACGCAGTATTTT.

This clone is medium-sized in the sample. DNA of the CDR3: TGCGCCAGCAGGGACACCTACGAGCAGTACTTC. It specifies CASRDTYEQYF. The V call is TRBV10-1, the J call TRBJ2-7, with D possibly TRBD1 on 5 matching bases. Germline V gene lookup returns CDR1 WNHNN and CDR2 SYGVQD (reference sequence). Trimming left V 6 bases short and J 2 bases short, with 5 bases between. This CDR3 has 11 amino acids.

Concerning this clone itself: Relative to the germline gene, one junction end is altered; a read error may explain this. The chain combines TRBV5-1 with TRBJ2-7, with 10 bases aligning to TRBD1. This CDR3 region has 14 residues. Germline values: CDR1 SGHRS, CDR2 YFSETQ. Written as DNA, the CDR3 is TGCGCCAGCAGCTTGGACGGGACAGGGGCTACTCGGGACTTC. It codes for CASSLDGTGATRDF.